Listed below are T cell receptor beta chains from one sample, sequenced in a study of cytomegalovirus exposure and HLA in healthy donors. Some clones are missing from TCRdb's copy, which holds only in-frame ones; the method was immunoSEQ multiplex PCR. The sample lists some 150,000 clones, roughly three quarters occurring once. Sample: PBMCs. All receptors come from a woman aged 45-60 years in good health and CMV-seronegative. CDR3s include the opening cysteine and the closing phenylalanine or tryptophan. The D gene is left open where the match is weak. Clone size, where shown, is once, few, many, or a class for clones that have expanded.

V gene,clone size,J gene,CDR3 length,D gene,CDR3 protein,CDR3 DNA
TRBV6-5,NA,TRBJ2-7,15,TRBD2,CASSPTSGASYEQYF,TGTGCCAGCAGCCCTACTAGCGGAGCGTCCTACGAGCAGTACTTC
TRBV29-1,NA,TRBJ1-2,12,NA,CSVNQGSYGYTF,TGCAGCGTTAACCAGGGAAGTTACGGCTACACCTTC
TRBV7-8,NA,TRBJ1-5,15,TRBD1,CASSSGTGENQPQHF,TGTGCCAGCAGCTCCGGGACAGGGGAAAATCAGCCCCAGCATTTT
TRBV2,NA,TRBJ1-6,16,NA,CASSDRESPYNSPLHF,TGTGCCAGCAGTGATAGAGAAAGCCCCTATAATTCACCCCTCCACTTT
TRBV7-2,NA,TRBJ2-1,16,TRBD1,CASSLAGDRGYNEQFF,TGTGCCAGCAGCTTAGCTGGAGACAGGGGTTACAATGAGCAGTTCTTC
TRBV5-1,NA,TRBJ2-7,13,NA,CASSLTGSYEQYF,TGCGCCAGCAGCTTAACGGGCTCCTACGAGCAGTACTTC
TRBV10-3,NA,TRBJ1-5,18,NA,CAISESTRRDEGNQPQHF,TGTGCCATCAGTGAGTCGACTAGGAGGGATGAAGGCAATCAGCCCCAGCATTTT
TRBV25-1,once,TRBJ2-7,11,NA,CASRDSYEQYF,TGTGCCAGCAGGGACAGCTACGAGCAGTACTTC
TRBV11-2,NA,TRBJ2-3,15,TRBD1,CASSLQGAQGDTQYF,TGTGCCAGCAGCTTACAGGGGGCGCAGGGAGATACGCAGTATTTT
TRBV5-1,NA,TRBJ2-3,14,NA,CASSLETRGDTQYF,TGCGCCAGCAGCCTCGAGACAAGGGGGGATACGCAGTATTTT
TRBV19,NA,TRBJ1-1,15,TRBD1,CASSTGGTMNTEAFF,TGTGCCAGTAGTACAGGGGGGACCATGAACACTGAAGCTTTCTTT
TRBV6-5,NA,TRBJ2-5,14,NA,CASRQPGQQETQYF,TGTGCCAGCAGACAACCGGGACAACAAGAGACCCAGTACTTC
TRBV6-1,NA,TRBJ2-1,11,NA,CASSESRKEFF,TGTGCCAGCAGTGAAAGCAGGAAGGAGTTCTTC
TRBV19,NA,TRBJ2-1,14,TRBD2,CASTTSGRGNEQFF,TGTGCCAGTACGACTAGCGGGAGGGGTAATGAGCAGTTCTTC
TRBV7-8,NA,TRBJ1-3,15,NA,CASSLARGSGNTIYF,TGTGCCAGCAGCTTAGCGCGAGGGTCTGGAAACACCATATATTTT
TRBV6-1,NA,TRBJ2-7,12,TRBD1,CASTGQAYEQYF,TGTGCCAGCACTGGACAGGCCTACGAGCAGTACTTC
TRBV4-2,NA,TRBJ1-4,16,TRBD1,CASSQEGQGVREKLFF,TGTGCCAGCAGCCAAGAGGGACAGGGAGTGAGAGAAAAACTGTTTTTT